Following are 19 T cell receptor beta chains from one sample sequenced in a study of T cells after yellow fever vaccination. Each CDR3 protein is one row after TCRdb ran MiXCR on the 5' RACE reads. The sample has 620,000 or so distinct CDR3 sequences, roughly 12% seen once. Sequencing used PBMCs, obtained on the day of the yellow fever booster vaccination. The receptors derive from a man aged 25-45 years who received the YFV17D yellow fever vaccine.

This clonotype was seen many times. CDR3 amino acids: CASSPLGGGGALRYNEQFF. CDR3 coding DNA: TGTGCCAGCAGTCCCCTCGGGGGCGGGGGAGCCCTCCGATACAATGAGCAGTTCTTC. The chain joins TRBV12-3 or TRBV12-4 to TRBJ2-1; perhaps TRBD2 as D (7 bases). Trimming removed 5 bases at V and 4 bases at J, with 27 bases between. This CDR3 region has 19 residues.

This clonotype was seen repeatedly, ten times or more. The genes are TRBV5-1 and TRBJ2-5; D uncertain. The CDR3 totals 13 residues. V was clipped by 4 bases and J by 1 base, with 8 bases between them. Germline assignment: CDR1 SGHRS and CDR2 YFSETQ. The CDR3 sequence is CASSQILQETQYF. Written as DNA, the CDR3 is TGCGCCAGCAGCCAAATCCTCCAAGAGACCCAGTACTTC.

This chain uses TRBV5-1 with TRBJ2-7; TRBD2 agrees at 14 bases. This CDR3 contains 18 residues. Trimming at V came to 4 bases and at J to 2 bases, leaving 11 bases not matched to a gene. CDR1 SGHRS and CDR2 YFSETQ come from the germline V gene. Here the CDR3 DNA reads TGCGCCAGCAGCGCAGCGCGACCGGGACTAGCGGGAGCCTACGAGCAGTACTTC. Its protein product is CASSAARPGLAGAYEQYF.

The rearrangement links TRBV20-1 to TRBJ2-1; 8 bases are a match to TRBD2. This CDR3 has 17 amino acids. Looked up from germline, CDR1 is DFQATT and CDR2 is SNEGSKA (reference sequence). The junction had 9 bases not matched to a gene; V was cut back by 0 bases and J by 2 bases. Here the CDR3 reads CSARDSGIQGPYNEQFF. The CDR3, as DNA: TGCAGTGCTAGAGATAGCGGGATCCAAGGCCCCTACAATGAGCAGTTCTTC.

The V call is TRBV7-6, the J call TRBJ2-5; TRBD2 might be the D (5 bases). CDR3 length: 14 residues. Between the trimmed V and J ends, which lost 5 bases and 3 bases, there was a span of 13 bases. Germline CDR1 reads SGHVS; CDR2 reads FNYEAQ. For the CDR3, the DNA is TGTGCCAGCAGCGCGGGTAGCAGCAAAGAGACCCAGTACTTC. Translated: CASSAGSSKETQYF. The full variable domain, rest sourced from reference TRBV7-6 and TRBJ2-5, is GAGVSQSPRYKVTKRGQDVALRCDPISGHVSLYWYRQALGQGPEFLTYFNYEAQQDKSGLPNDRFSAERPEGSISTLTIQRTEQRDSAMYRCASSAGSSKETQYFGPGTRLLVL.

CDR3 nucleotide sequence: TGTGCCAGTAGATTGCCGGGACCGAGTAATGAAAAACTGTTTTTT. Protein product: CASRLPGPSNEKLFF. The chain uses TRBV19 and TRBJ1-4; D is perhaps TRBD1 (5 bases). Trimming cost V 6 bases and J 4 bases, with 15 bases left between them. The CDR3 has 15 amino acids. CDR1 LNHDA and CDR2 SQIVND come from the germline V gene (reference sequence).

This clonotype is a singleton in its sample. V usage is TRBV5-1 and J usage is TRBJ2-2; either TRBD1 or TRBD2 may supply D (5 bases each). From germline, CDR1 is SGHRS and CDR2 YFSETQ. CDR3 length equals 14 residues. Trimming shortened V by 7 bases and J by 1 base, and 11 bases separated the two germline ends. CDR3 DNA sequence: TGCGCCAGCGCCGAGGGGCTGAACACCGGGGAGCTGTTTTTT. This sequence encodes CASAEGLNTGELFF.

This clonotype was counted only a few times. The rearrangement uses TRBV29-1 and TRBJ2-2, with TRBD2 matching over 11 bases. CDR3 length: 14 amino acids. V gave up 7 bases and J gave up 4 bases; unmatched junction bases: 5. CDR1 SQVTM and CDR2 ANQGSEA come from the germline V gene. CDR3 sequence (DNA): TGCAGCGGAGGACTAGCGGGTCGCACCGGGGAGCTGTTTTTT. It yields the protein CSGGLAGRTGELFF.

The chain joins TRBV24-1 to TRBJ2-5, with a possible D match to TRBD1 (7 bases). The CDR3 runs 16 residues. The V and J ends lost 4 bases and 5 bases respectively, with 19 bases between them. CDR1 is KGHDR, CDR2 SFDVKD, per germline. The CDR3 DNA reads as TGTGCCACCAGTGACCCAGCCGACAGGGAGGCGGAGACCCAGTACTTC. It is translated as CATSDPADREAETQYF.

The chain employs TRBV29-1 and TRBJ2-5; D may be TRBD1 (5 bases). The CDR3 length is 12 residues. V was trimmed by 5 bases and J by 2 bases, leaving 9 bases between them. Germline V lookup: CDR1 SQVTM, CDR2 ANQGSEA. CDR3 DNA: TGCAGCGTTTCCCCAGGGCAAGAGACCCAGTACTTC. This translates into CSVSPGQETQYF. Using reference TRBV29-1 and TRBJ2-5 for the parts outside the CDR3, the full variable domain is SAVISQKPSRDICQRGTSLTIQCQVDSQVTMMFWYRQQPGQSLTLIATANQGSEATYESGFVIDKFPISRPNLTFSTLTVSNMSPEDSSIYLCSVSPGQETQYFGPGTRLLVL.

The table lists this clonotype with a few counts. V and J are TRBV7-9 and TRBJ2-1, with D perhaps TRBD2 (5 bases). Germline V gene lookup returns CDR1 SEHNR and CDR2 FQNEAQ (reference sequence). The V gene lost 5 bases and the J gene lost 7 bases, with 9 bases spanning the gap. This CDR3 region has 12 residues. DNA of the CDR3: TGTGCCAGCAGCACCAAGCGGAATGAGCAGTTCTTC. It encodes CASSTKRNEQFF.

This clonotype has ten or more counts. The chain combines TRBV12-3 or TRBV12-4 with TRBJ2-2, with D perhaps TRBD1 or TRBD2 (5 bases each). The CDR3 totals 14 residues. V was trimmed by 4 bases and J by 4 bases, leaving 10 bases between them. CDR3 in DNA: TGTGCCAGCAGTTACCGGGACCGCACCGGGGAGCTGTTTTTT. Translating it yields CASSYRDRTGELFF.

Turning to this clonotype: A clone one base away is much larger, so this may be a read error. The rearrangement links TRBV5-1 to TRBJ2-7, with D maybe TRBD1 (6 bases). This CDR3 region has 12 residues. The germline V gene has CDR1 SGHRS and CDR2 YFSETQ. V gave up 7 bases and J gave up 1 base, with 9 bases separating them. The chain's CDR3 is CASRDKSYEQYF. CDR3 bases: TGCGCCAGCCGGGACAAATCCTACGAGCAGTACTTC.

This clonotype was detected only a few times. The rearrangement joins TRBV18 to TRBJ2-1; D may be TRBD2 (6 bases). Trimming removed 3 bases at V and 1 base at J, with 13 bases between. Looked up from germline, CDR1 is KGHSH and CDR2 is LQKENI. This CDR3 spans 16 amino acids. The CDR3 region is CASSPPGLTSYNEQFF. Here the CDR3 DNA reads TGTGCCAGCTCACCCCCGGGACTCACGTCCTACAATGAGCAGTTCTTC.

The V and J genes are TRBV20-1 and TRBJ1-1; 8 bases line up with TRBD1. The CDR3 consists of 12 residues. CDR1 is DFQATT, CDR2 SNEGSKA, per germline (reference sequence). The V segment lost 5 bases and the J segment 6 bases; nucleotides outside the gene matches: 5. The CDR3 sequence is CSAGQGPAEAFF. CDR3 bases: TGCAGTGCTGGACAGGGTCCGGCTGAAGCTTTCTTT.

In its sample, this clonotype was seen a few times. The CDR3 nucleotides read TGTGCCAGCAGTGGGGGACTAGCGGGACGGGCCAACGTCCTGACTTTC. Amino acids: CASSGGLAGRANVLTF. The chain is built from TRBV25-1 and TRBJ2-6, with 13 bases aligning to TRBD2. The trim removed 4 bases at V and 5 bases at J, leaving 2 bases unmatched. CDR1 MGHDK and CDR2 SYGVNS come from the germline V gene. CDR3 size: 16 residues.

This clonotype was detected only once. J is TRBJ2-7 and V is TRBV5-5; no clear D. The CDR3 spans 15 residues. The germline CDR1 and CDR2 sequences are SGHKS and YYEKEE (reference sequence). The germline V and J ends were trimmed by 4 bases and 4 bases, with 18 bases remaining between them. The CDR3 bases are TGTGCCAGCAGCCTCGTAGCAGGAAGCATATACGAGCAGTACTTC. This translates into CASSLVAGSIYEQYF.

A few counts support this clonotype. The rearrangement links TRBV9 to TRBJ2-7; D remains unclear. The CDR3 spans 14 residues. Germline V gene lookup returns CDR1 SGDLS and CDR2 YYNGEE. Between the trimmed V and J ends, which lost 0 bases and 0 bases, there was a span of 7 bases. The CDR3 here is CASSVGPASYEQYF. In DNA form, the CDR3 reads TGTGCCAGCAGCGTAGGCCCTGCCTCCTACGAGCAGTACTTC.

CDR3 coding DNA: TGTGCCAGCAGCTTGGTTGGCTTAGGGGGTGGCACTGAAGCTTTCTTT. Protein product: CASSLVGLGGGTEAFF. The chain joins TRBV5-5 to TRBJ1-1; TRBD1 is a possible D gene (6 bases). Trimming left V 0 bases short and J 4 bases short, with 16 bases between. The CDR3 runs to 16 residues. CDR1 SGHKS and CDR2 YYEKEE come from the germline V gene (reference sequence).